Each of the 23 T cell receptor beta chains below was sequenced from the same sample in a study of siplizumab effects on memory and regulatory T cells. Sequenced by immunoSEQ multiplex PCR; TCRdb stores in-frame clones only, minus some. The sample carries over 85,000 clones, 96% recorded once. Input material: naive CD4+ T cells sorted from blood. Source of these receptors: a human donor in good health.

The chain carries TRBV27 and TRBJ1-2, with D perhaps matching TRBD1 (6 bases). The germline CDR1 and CDR2 sequences are MNHEY and SMNVEV (reference sequence). This CDR3 comprises 16 residues. Trimming removed 7 bases from V and 6 bases from J, with 24 bases in between. The CDR3 protein is CASKIRDTLSGDGYTF. The CDR3 DNA reads as TGTGCCAGCAAAATCCGGGACACCCTCTCGGGGGATGGCTACACCTTC.

The chain combines TRBV7-2 with TRBJ1-6; 9 nucleotides align to TRBD1. With 6 bases clipped from V and 10 bases from J, the junction kept 10 bases outside the gene matches. CDR3 length: 15 residues. Germline V CDR1 and CDR2: SGHTA, FQGNSA. The CDR3 nucleotides are TGTGCCAGCAGAGAGAGGGGACAGGGAGGCTCACCCCTCCACTTT. Encoded protein: CASRERGQGGSPLHF.

This clone was recorded once. The V call is TRBV7-3, the J call TRBJ2-1, with 11 bases matching TRBD1. This CDR3 spans 17 amino acids. Per the germline V gene, CDR1 is SGHTA and CDR2 is FQGTGA. V trimming: 2 bases; J trimming: 5 bases; junction bases outside the gene matches: 8. The CDR3 spells CASSLLSGTGGHNEQFF. CDR3 DNA: TGTGCCAGCAGCTTACTTTCCGGGACAGGGGGGCACAATGAGCAGTTCTTC.

The chain is built from TRBV10-1 and TRBJ2-1, with TRBD2 identical over 8 bases. Germline-derived CDR1 and CDR2 are WNHNN and SYGVQD (reference sequence). This CDR3 spans 15 amino acids. Germline trimming cut 10 bases from V and 2 bases from J; bases unmatched to any gene: 10. The DNA for the CDR3 is TGCGCCATGAGCACCCGGGGGGGCCCCTACAATGAGCAGTTCTTC. Its translation is CAMSTRGGPYNEQFF.

The chain recombines TRBV6-5 with TRBJ2-4; D unresolved. There are 15 residues in the CDR3. The ends were cut back, 2 bases at V and 0 bases at J, with 8 bases in the middle. Germline V gene sequence: CDR1 MNHEY, CDR2 SVGAGI. CDR3 protein: CASSYGRLAKNIQYF. CDR3 sequence (DNA): TGTGCCAGCAGTTACGGAAGACTAGCCAAAAACATTCAGTACTTC.

This chain joins TRBV4-3 and TRBJ1-5; no clear D. V was clipped by 1 base and J by 8 bases, with 12 bases between them. Germline V gives CDR1 LGHNA, CDR2 YSLEER. This CDR3 has 14 amino acids. The CDR3 bases are TGCGCCAGCAGCCAAGCCTTCCACATGGAGCCCCAGCATTTT. This encodes CASSQAFHMEPQHF.

The chain recombines TRBV10-3 with TRBJ2-7; no clear D. This CDR3 has 14 residues. V was pared by 3 bases and J by 1 base, with 10 bases between. Germline values: CDR1 ENHRY, CDR2 SYGVKD. Written as DNA, the CDR3 is TGTGCCATCAGTGAAGGTGTGACATCCTACGAGCAGTACTTC. It encodes CAISEGVTSYEQYF.

The J gene is TRBJ1-5, the V gene TRBV5-5; the D gene is possibly TRBD1 (6 bases). CDR3 length: 15 residues. Deletions cut 5 bases from V and 1 base from J, with 13 bases between. The germline V gene has CDR1 SGHKS and CDR2 YYEKEE (reference sequence). CDR3 loop: CASSWQGLSNQPQHF. Written as DNA, the CDR3 is TGTGCCAGCAGTTGGCAGGGGCTCAGCAATCAGCCCCAGCATTTT.

This clone appeared once. The CDR3 spells CASSLAGRADSYEQYF. Here the CDR3 DNA reads TGTGCCAGCAGCTTGGCCGGCCGGGCCGACTCCTACGAGCAGTACTTC. The J gene is TRBJ2-7, the V gene TRBV5-4; the D is unclear. Trimming took off 0 bases at V and 0 bases at J, with 13 bases between the two ends. Germline CDR1 and CDR2: SGHNT and YYREEE (reference sequence). The CDR3 has 16 amino acids. Full variable domain (rest looked up from reference TRBV5-4 and TRBJ2-7): ETGVTQSPTHLIKTRGQQVTLRCSSQSGHNTVSWYQQALGQGPQFIFQYYREEENGRGNFPPRFSGLQFPNYSSELNVNALELDDSALYLCASSLAGRADSYEQYFGPGTRLTVT.

The V and J genes are TRBV7-9 and TRBJ1-4, with TRBD1 identical over 7 bases. The CDR3 covers 15 residues. The V and J ends lost 6 bases and 0 bases, in that order; junction bases with no gene match: 4. Germline V gene lookup returns CDR1 SEHNR and CDR2 FQNEAQ (reference sequence). CDR3 region: CASSWDSTTNEKLFF. CDR3 bases: TGTGCCAGCAGTTGGGACAGTACAACTAATGAAAAACTGTTTTTT.

The chain uses TRBV6-6 and TRBJ2-7, with D perhaps matching TRBD2 (6 bases). The germline CDR1 and CDR2 sequences are MNHNY and SVGAGI (reference sequence). V was pared by 2 bases and J by 6 bases, with 14 bases between. This CDR3 is 14 amino acids long. CDR3 DNA sequence: TGTGCCAGCAGTTACGAGGAGGGGCGGGTCGAGCAGTACTTC. It translates to CASSYEEGRVEQYF.

The rearrangement links TRBV21-1 to TRBJ1-1. TRBV21-1 is a pseudogene locus. The CDR3 totals 11 residues. The CDR3 spells CASSLSPEAFF. Here the CDR3 DNA reads TGTGCCAGCAGCTTAAGCCCGGAAGCTTTCTTT.

The chain uses TRBV5-6 and TRBJ2-7, with 7 nucleotides matching TRBD2. The germline gives CDR1 SGHDT, CDR2 YYEEEE. V was clipped by 6 bases and J by 4 bases; unmatched bases: 4. This CDR3 is 12 amino acids long. CDR3 sequence reads: CASTLGGYEQYF. CDR3 DNA: TGTGCCAGCACCCTGGGGGGGTACGAGCAGTACTTC.

This clone was seen a single time. The V call is TRBV6-5, the J call TRBJ1-4; 8 positions agree with TRBD1. The CDR3 runs 14 residues. Germline loops: CDR1 MNHEY, CDR2 SVGAGI. V was clipped by 6 bases and J by 3 bases; unmatched bases: 3. Here the CDR3 reads CASRGQVANEKLFF. CDR3 DNA sequence: TGTGCCAGCAGGGGACAGGTGGCTAATGAAAAACTGTTTTTT.

The gene calls are TRBV19 and TRBJ1-2, with D unclear. Germline V gene sequence: CDR1 LNHDA, CDR2 SQIVND (reference sequence). V lost 4 bases and J lost 3, with 12 bases in between. The CDR3 is 14 residues long. The DNA of the CDR3 is TGTGCCAGTAGTAATTTGGGAGCACACTATGGCTACACCTTC. It translates to CASSNLGAHYGYTF.

The chain employs TRBV5-6 and TRBJ2-3; D uncertain. Germline CDR1 SGHDT, CDR2 YYEEEE. This CDR3 spans 15 amino acids. Trimming cost V 4 bases and J 0 bases, with 12 bases left between them. CDR3 DNA: TGTGCCAGCAGCAACATCGAGGACAGCACAGATACGCAGTATTTT. It is translated as CASSNIEDSTDTQYF.

The V and J genes are TRBV20-1 and TRBJ2-5; D is uncertain. The J call is uncertain, as TRBJ2-7 better fits the DNA end. CDR1 is DFQATT and CDR2 is SNEGSKA in the germline V gene (reference sequence). The CDR3 consists of 11 residues. Here the CDR3 reads CSARAFNEQYF. CDR3 in DNA: TGCAGTGCTAGAGCCTTTAACGAGCAGTACTTC.

CDR3 region: CASSVGVVGSLNTEAFF. As DNA, the CDR3 is TGTGCCAGCAGCGTAGGGGTGGTGGGCAGCCTTAACACTGAAGCTTTCTTT. This chain links TRBV9 with TRBJ1-1; D gene ambiguous. Germline CDR1 is SGDLS and CDR2 is YYNGEE. Trimming stripped 0 bases from V and 2 bases from J, with 17 bases between. The CDR3 is made up of 17 amino acids.

This clone was picked up one time. The CDR3 DNA is TGTGCCAGCAGTTTATCAACAGTCTTAGGGTCACCCCTCCACTTT. Encoded protein: CASSLSTVLGSPLHF. The chain carries TRBV27 and TRBJ1-6; D gene unclear. Germline CDR1 and CDR2: MNHEY and SMNVEV (reference sequence). CDR3 length: 15 residues. Trimming pared 0 bases from V and 10 bases from J, leaving 13 bases between.

The rearrangement links TRBV5-1 to TRBJ2-6; D uncertain. Germline values: CDR1 SGHRS, CDR2 YFSETQ. CDR3 size: 17 residues. The ends were cut back, 0 bases at V and 0 bases at J, with 10 bases in the middle. The chain's CDR3 is CASSLERSSSGANVLTF. The CDR3 nucleotides are TGCGCCAGCAGCTTGGAACGGAGTAGCTCTGGGGCCAACGTCCTGACTTTC.

The rearrangement links TRBV11-3 to TRBJ2-2; 12 nucleotides match TRBD1. Germline CDR1 reads SGHNT; CDR2 reads YENEEA. The V and J ends lost 4 bases and 6 bases, in that order; junction bases with no gene match: 3. CDR3 length: 15 residues. Here the CDR3 DNA reads TGTGCCAGCAGCTCCGGGACAGGGGGCCCCGGGGAGCTGTTTTTT. Its protein is CASSSGTGGPGELFF. Drawing the rest from reference TRBV11-3 and TRBJ2-2, the complete variable domain is EAGVVQSPRYKIIEKKQPVAFWCNPISGHNTLYWYLQNLGQGPELLIRYENEEAVDDSQLPKDRFSAERLKGVDSTLKIQPAELGDSAVYLCASSSGTGGPGELFFGEGSRLTVL.

V and J are TRBV18 and TRBJ1-1; 9 nucleotides match TRBD1. The CDR3 extends over 16 amino acids. CDR1 and CDR2 (germline): KGHSH, LQKENI. The J segment lost 3 bases and the V segment lost 2 bases, leaving 7 bases of the junction unmatched. The CDR3 region is CASSPAPGQGYTEAFF. In nucleotides, the CDR3 is TGTGCCAGCTCACCAGCCCCGGGACAGGGTTACACTGAAGCTTTCTTT.

The rearrangement links TRBV11-3 to TRBJ2-2; 7 nucleotides line up with TRBD1. The CDR3 is 16 amino acids. The germline V gene encodes CDR1 SGHNT and CDR2 YENEEA. The V segment lost 5 bases and the J segment 4 bases; nucleotides outside the gene matches: 10. CDR3 in DNA: TGTGCCAGCAGCCTAGGTAGGACAGGAGCCACCGGGGAGCTGTTTTTT. This translates into CASSLGRTGATGELFF.